The 20 T cell receptor beta chains in this list originate from one sample, sequenced in a study of tumor-infiltrating lymphocytes in primary liver carcinoma. Synthesis of TCR beta cDNA was carried out from about 0.55 ug total RNA with a constant-region primer. A slightly modified ARM-PCR protocol with three nested multiplex PCR rounds produced these TCR beta libraries. Rounds one and two of PCR, each of about 10 cycles, were primed with TRBV1-TRBV30 forward primers and a C-beta reverse primer. MiXCR, run by TCRdb on the multiplex PCR reads, gives a single entry per CDR3 protein. The table lists about 130,000 distinct CDR3 sequences, 64% of them singletons. The source material, roughly 18-30 mg of unsorted bulk tissue, was used to co-extract RNA and DNA. Sequencing was performed on liver tumor tissue from sampling region 3. The subset was: tumor region T3, left-lateral pole. These receptors all stem from a woman between 55 and 75 years old with primary liver carcinoma and hepatitis B virus infection.

The chain carries TRBV11-2 and TRBJ2-2; no definite D call. Per germline, CDR1 SGHAT and CDR2 FQNNGV. Deletions cut 3 bases from V and 4 bases from J, with 9 bases between. This CDR3 is 14 amino acids long. CDR3 loop: CASSFAVFTGELFF. CDR3 nucleotides: TGTGCCAGCAGCTTCGCCGTATTCACCGGGGAGCTGTTTTTT.

Points on this clonotype: The junction departs from the called germline gene at one end, perhaps through a read error. The J gene is TRBJ2-2, the V gene TRBV11-2; 10 nucleotides align to TRBD2. Germline V gene data show CDR1 as SGHAT and CDR2 as FQNNGV. CDR3 length equals 16 residues. The CDR3 DNA follows: TGCGCCAGCAGCTCCCGCAGTCTAGCGGGAGTTCGGGTGCTGTTTTTT. Translated, it gives CASSSRSLAGVRVLFF.

In regard to this clonotype: Because the CDR3 is missing its conserved closing phenylalanine or tryptophan, this is likely a read error. The J gene is TRBJ1-3, the V gene TRBV11-3; 7 bases are shared with TRBD1. The CDR3 extends over 16 amino acids. Per the germline V gene, CDR1 is SGHNT and CDR2 is YENEEA. The CDR3 bases are TGTGCCAACAGCTTCGCAGGACAGGTCTCTGGAAACACCATATATTAT. Its protein is CANSFAGQVSGNTIYY.

About this clonotype itself: Possible read error: a much larger clone is one base away. The rearrangement uses TRBV11-1 and TRBJ2-3; a possible D gene is TRBD2 (5 bases). The CDR3 is 15 residues long. CDR1 is SGHAT, CDR2 FQDESV, per germline (reference sequence). Deletions cut 6 bases from V and 0 bases from J, with 13 bases between. The CDR3 coding sequence is TGTGCCAGCAGTTTGCTGAGGGAGAGCACAGATACGCAGTATTTT. Translating it yields CASSLLRESTDTQYF. Supplemented by reference TRBV11-1 and TRBJ2-3, the full variable domain reads EAEVAQSPRYKITEKSQAVAFWCDPISGHATLYWYRQILGQGPELLVQFQDESVVDDSQLPKDRFSAERLKGVDSTLKIQPAELGDSAMYLCASSLLRESTDTQYFGPGTRLTVL.

Note on this clonotype: A much larger clonotype is one base distant, so this may be a read error. The chain joins TRBV29-1 to TRBJ2-1; 9 bases agree with TRBD2. CDR1 is SQVTM, CDR2 ANQGSEA, per germline. The CDR3 extends over 14 amino acids. CDR3 loop: CNVEVSGSLGEQFF. For the CDR3, the DNA is TGCAACGTTGAAGTTAGCGGGAGTTTAGGTGAGCAGTTCTTC.

This clonotype was picked up a small number of times. The rearrangement links TRBV13 to TRBJ2-6, with 8 bases matching TRBD1. The germline V gene has CDR1 PRHDT and CDR2 FYEKMQ (reference sequence). The CDR3 is 21 amino acids. The trim removed 5 bases at V and 0 bases at J, leaving 18 bases unmatched. CDR3 DNA sequence: TGTGCCAGCAGCCCCCCCCGAGACCGGGACAGGAGATACTCTGGGGCCAACGTCCTGACTTTC. Translating gives CASSPPRDRDRRYSGANVLTF.

A remark on this clonotype: A read error may produce the germline difference seen at one junction end. This chain connects TRBV28 to TRBJ1-5; 7 bases line up with TRBD1. Germline-derived CDR1 and CDR2 are MDHEN and SYDVKM. The CDR3 is 15 amino acids. The CDR3 nucleotides read TGTACCAGCAGTCTACAGGGGCGGGTAAAGCAGCCCCAGCATTTT. Translation gives CTSSLQGRVKQPQHF.

As concerns this clonotype: Because the CDR3 is missing its conserved closing phenylalanine or tryptophan, this is likely a read error. The chain uses TRBV6-5 and TRBJ1-1, with D possibly TRBD1 on 5 matching bases. The CDR3 spans 15 residues. Per germline, CDR1 MNHEY and CDR2 SVGAGI. Trimming took off 9 bases at V and 1 base at J, with 18 bases between the two ends. The CDR3 nucleotides read TGTGCCAGTAGTACCCAGGGACGGCAGAACACTGAAGCTTTCCTT. Its translation is CASSTQGRQNTEAFL.

A remark on this clonotype: This may be a read error, as it is one base from a much larger clone. The chain employs TRBV12-3 or TRBV12-4 and TRBJ2-1, with D unresolved. This CDR3 is 13 amino acids long. The CDR3 loop is CASNLVQYNEQFF. The DNA for the CDR3 is TGTGCCAGCAATTTAGTACAGTACAATGAGCAGTTCTTC.

The chain combines TRBV29-1 with TRBJ2-3, with D possibly matching TRBD2 (5 bases). Germline CDR1 SQVTM, CDR2 ANQGSEA. With 2 bases removed from V and 12 bases from J, the gap between germline ends came to 18 bases. The CDR3 totals 13 residues. The CDR3 reads CSVELLTNGIQYF. CDR3 DNA: TGCAGCGTTGAACTGTTGACTAACGGGATTCAGTATTTT.

Points on this clonotype: It is likely a read error, because the conserved phenylalanine at the end of the CDR3 is missing. Because the CDR3's place on the DNA is in doubt, the DNA is left out and the CDR3 is given as listed by TCRdb. J is TRBJ1-2 and V is TRBV29-1. The CDR3 totals 15 residues, both ends included. Germline loops: CDR1 SQVTM, CDR2 ANQGSEA. CDR3 sequence: CSVEGGGRTNYGYIS.

As concerns this clonotype: A much larger clone is a single base away; this may be a read error. The rearrangement joins TRBV14 to TRBJ2-7; possible D gene TRBD1, 6 bases. CDR3 size: 13 residues. The germline gives CDR1 SGHDN, CDR2 FVKESK. As DNA, the CDR3 is TGTGCCAGCACCGCGGACAGATCTGGCGAGCTGTACTTC. Translated: CASTADRSGELYF.

The table lists this clonotype with a few counts. This may be a read error: a much more frequent sequence differs by one nucleotide. The gene calls are TRBV6-1 and TRBJ2-3; 11 nucleotides line up with TRBD2. V shed 7 bases, J shed 5 bases, and the junction held 5 bases outside the gene matches. The CDR3 has 14 residues. From germline, CDR1 is MNHNS and CDR2 SASEGT. CDR3 residues: CASNRGLAGDTQYF. DNA for the CDR3: TGTGCCAGCAACCGAGGACTAGCGGGAGATACGCAGTATTTT.

CDR3 nucleotide sequence: TGTGCCAGCACGGGGGATTCGTACACTGAAGCTTTCTTT. It is translated as CASTGDSYTEAFF. V is TRBV28 and J is TRBJ1-1, with D maybe TRBD1 (5 bases). This CDR3 has 13 residues. V was clipped by 7 bases and J by 3 bases, with 12 bases between them. Germline assignment: CDR1 MDHEN and CDR2 SYDVKM.

Concerning this clonotype: At one end the junction does not follow the germline gene, possibly because of a read error. The chain is built from TRBV5-1 and TRBJ2-5; a possible D gene is TRBD2 (5 bases). From germline, CDR1 is SGHRS and CDR2 YFSETQ. This CDR3 spans 15 amino acids. CDR3 sequence: CASGFNTPPQETQYF. Here the CDR3 DNA reads TGTGCCAGCGGCTTTAACACCCCACCTCAAGAGACCCAGTACTTC.

A word on this clonotype: Compared with germline, one end of the junction differs, possibly owing to a read error. The gene calls are TRBV5-1 and TRBJ2-1; 9 bases align to TRBD2. In germline, CDR1 is SGHRS, CDR2 YFSETQ. The CDR3 totals 16 residues. In DNA form, the CDR3 reads TGCGCCAGCAGCTTGGATTCTAGCGGGACTTACAATGAGCAATTCTTC. It translates to CASSLDSSGTYNEQFF.

The chain recombines TRBV11-3 with TRBJ2-1, with 7 nucleotides matching TRBD2. There are 17 residues in the CDR3. Germline CDR1 SGHNT, CDR2 YENEEA. In DNA form, the CDR3 reads TGTGCTAGCGGCATAGGTCGGGGGGAGTGGGGTGTCGATGAGCAGTTCTTC. Amino acid sequence: CASGIGRGEWGVDEQFF.

A remark on this clonotype: One end of the junction varies from germline; a read error may be responsible. The V call is TRBV28, the J call TRBJ2-7; 8 nucleotides line up with TRBD2. CDR1 MDHEN and CDR2 SYDVKM come from the germline V gene. The CDR3 covers 15 residues. The CDR3 DNA reads as TGTGCCAGCTCCCAGAGCGGGAGTCTGTCCTACGAGCGGTACTTC. Its protein product is CASSQSGSLSYERYF.

A remark on this clonotype: A much larger clone differs by one base, so this may be a read error. The chain carries TRBV10-2 and TRBJ2-2; D not certain. This CDR3 spans 16 amino acids. Germline CDR1 and CDR2: WSHSY and SAAADI. The DNA for the CDR3 is TGCGCCAGCACTCGACCGGAAGGGTTCGACACCTGGGAGCTGTTTTTT. It yields the protein CASTRPEGFDTWELFF.

For this clonotype: It may be a read error: a sequence one base away is much more abundant. The V call is TRBV5-6, the J call TRBJ2-7; possibly TRBD1 for D (6 bases). The CDR3 contains 15 residues. Trimming pared 0 bases from V and 3 bases from J, leaving 13 bases between. CDR1 and CDR2 from the germline V gene are SGHDT and YYEEEE. CDR3 sequence (DNA): TGTGCCAGCAGCTTGGAGGGAGCGACAGGCTACGAGCAGTACTTC. As protein: CASSLEGATGYEQYF.